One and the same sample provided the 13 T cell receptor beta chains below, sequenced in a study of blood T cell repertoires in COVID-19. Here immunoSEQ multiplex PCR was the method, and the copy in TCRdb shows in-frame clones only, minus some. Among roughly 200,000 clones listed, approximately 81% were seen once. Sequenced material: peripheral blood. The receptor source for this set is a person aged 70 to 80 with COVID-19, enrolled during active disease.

The CDR3 loop reads CASSLLTGRTEAFF. As DNA, the CDR3 is TGTGCCAGCAGCCTTCTTACAGGGCGAACTGAAGCTTTCTTT. The rearrangement uses TRBV14 and TRBJ1-1; possible D gene TRBD1, 6 bases. Germline loops: CDR1 SGHDN, CDR2 FVKESK. This CDR3 region has 14 residues. V was trimmed by 4 bases and J by 5 bases, leaving 14 bases between them.

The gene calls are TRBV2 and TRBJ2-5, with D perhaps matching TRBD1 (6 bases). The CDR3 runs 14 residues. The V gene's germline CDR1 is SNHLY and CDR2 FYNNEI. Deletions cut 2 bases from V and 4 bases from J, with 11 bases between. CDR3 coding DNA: TGTGCCAGCAGTGAATGGGCAGGGGTAGAGACCCAGTACTTC. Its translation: CASSEWAGVETQYF.

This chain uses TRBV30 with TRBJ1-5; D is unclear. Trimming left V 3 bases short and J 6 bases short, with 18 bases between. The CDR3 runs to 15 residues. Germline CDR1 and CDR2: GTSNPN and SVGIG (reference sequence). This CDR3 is CAWSASAAGGQPQHF. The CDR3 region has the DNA TGTGCCTGGAGCGCCTCAGCGGCCGGCGGTCAGCCCCAGCATTTT.

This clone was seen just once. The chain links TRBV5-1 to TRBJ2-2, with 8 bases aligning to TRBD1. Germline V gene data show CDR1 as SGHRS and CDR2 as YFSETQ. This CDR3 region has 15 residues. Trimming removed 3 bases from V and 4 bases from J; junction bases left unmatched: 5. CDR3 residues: CASSSQGVSTGELFF. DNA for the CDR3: TGCGCCAGCAGCTCACAGGGGGTGAGCACCGGGGAGCTGTTTTTT.

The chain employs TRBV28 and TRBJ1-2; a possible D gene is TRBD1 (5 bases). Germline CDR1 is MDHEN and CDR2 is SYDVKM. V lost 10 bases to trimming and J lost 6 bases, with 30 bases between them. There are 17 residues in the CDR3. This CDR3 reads CATVRATGPPGMNGYTF. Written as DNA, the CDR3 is TGTGCCACCGTAAGAGCCACGGGCCCCCCAGGGATGAATGGCTACACCTTC.

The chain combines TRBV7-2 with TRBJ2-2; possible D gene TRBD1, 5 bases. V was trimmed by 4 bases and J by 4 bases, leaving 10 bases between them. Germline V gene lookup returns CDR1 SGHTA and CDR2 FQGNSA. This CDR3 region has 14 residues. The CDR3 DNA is TGTGCCAGCAGCTCCCGGACATTCACCGGGGAGCTGTTTTTT. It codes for CASSSRTFTGELFF.

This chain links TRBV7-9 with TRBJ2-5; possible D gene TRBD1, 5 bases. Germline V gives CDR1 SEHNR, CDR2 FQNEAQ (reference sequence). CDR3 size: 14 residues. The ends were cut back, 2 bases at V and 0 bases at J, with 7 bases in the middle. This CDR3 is CASSLRGNQETQYF. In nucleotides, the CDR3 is TGTGCCAGCAGCTTAAGGGGAAACCAAGAGACCCAGTACTTC. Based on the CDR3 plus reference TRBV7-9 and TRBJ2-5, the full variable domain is DTGVSQNPRHKITKRGQNVTFRCDPISEHNRLYWYRQTLGQGPEFLTYFQNEAQLEKSRLLSDRFSAERPKGSFSTLEIQRTEQGDSAMYLCASSLRGNQETQYFGPGTRLLVL.

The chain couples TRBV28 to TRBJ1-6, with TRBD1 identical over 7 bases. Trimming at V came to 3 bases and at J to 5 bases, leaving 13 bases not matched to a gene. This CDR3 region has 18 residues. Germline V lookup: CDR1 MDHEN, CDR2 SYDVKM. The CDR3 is CASSLGLSEGADNSPLHF. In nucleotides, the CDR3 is TGTGCCAGCAGTTTGGGTTTGTCTGAGGGGGCGGATAATTCACCCCTCCACTTT.

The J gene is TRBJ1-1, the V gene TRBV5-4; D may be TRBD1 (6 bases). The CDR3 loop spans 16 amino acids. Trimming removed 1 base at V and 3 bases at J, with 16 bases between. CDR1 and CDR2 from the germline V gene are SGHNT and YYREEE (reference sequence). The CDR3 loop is CASSLLVRAGDTEAFF. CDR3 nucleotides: TGTGCCAGCAGCTTGTTAGTGAGGGCAGGGGACACTGAAGCTTTCTTT.

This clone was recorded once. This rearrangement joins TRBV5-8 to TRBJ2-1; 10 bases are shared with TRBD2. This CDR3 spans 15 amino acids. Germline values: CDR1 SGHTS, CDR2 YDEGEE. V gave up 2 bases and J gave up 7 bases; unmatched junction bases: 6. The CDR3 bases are TGTGCCAGCAGCTTCACTAGCGGGGAGGGGAATGAGCAGTTCTTC. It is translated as CASSFTSGEGNEQFF.

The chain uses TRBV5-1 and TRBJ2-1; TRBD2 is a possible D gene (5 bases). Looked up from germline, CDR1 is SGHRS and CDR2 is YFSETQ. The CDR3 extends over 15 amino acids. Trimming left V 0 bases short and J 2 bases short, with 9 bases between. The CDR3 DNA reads TGCGCCAGCAGCTTGGGTGCGGGTCCCTACAATGAGCAGTTCTTC. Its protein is CASSLGAGPYNEQFF.

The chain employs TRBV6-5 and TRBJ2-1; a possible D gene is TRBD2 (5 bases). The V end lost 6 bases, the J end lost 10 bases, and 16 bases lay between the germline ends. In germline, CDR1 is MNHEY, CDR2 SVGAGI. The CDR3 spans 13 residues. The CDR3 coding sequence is TGTGCCAGCAGCCCAACTAGAGGAGCAGAGCAGTTCTTC. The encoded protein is CASSPTRGAEQFF.

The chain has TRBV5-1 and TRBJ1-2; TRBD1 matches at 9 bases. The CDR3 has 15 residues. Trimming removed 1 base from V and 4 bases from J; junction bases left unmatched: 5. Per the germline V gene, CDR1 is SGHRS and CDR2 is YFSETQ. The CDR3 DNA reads TGCGCCAGCAGCTTGCCGGGACAGGGCGTCTATGGCTACACCTTC. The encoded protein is CASSLPGQGVYGYTF.